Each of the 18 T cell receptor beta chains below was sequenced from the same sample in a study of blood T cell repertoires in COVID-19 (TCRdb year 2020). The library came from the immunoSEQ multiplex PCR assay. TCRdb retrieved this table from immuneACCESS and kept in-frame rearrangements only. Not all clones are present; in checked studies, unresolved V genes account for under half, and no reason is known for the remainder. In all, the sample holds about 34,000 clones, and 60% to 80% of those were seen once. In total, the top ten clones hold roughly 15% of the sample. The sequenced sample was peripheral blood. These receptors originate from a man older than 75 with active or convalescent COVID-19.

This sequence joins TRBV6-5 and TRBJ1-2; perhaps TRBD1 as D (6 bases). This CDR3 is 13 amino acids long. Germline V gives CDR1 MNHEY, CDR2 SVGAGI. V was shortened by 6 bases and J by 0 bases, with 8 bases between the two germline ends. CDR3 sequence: CASSRTANYGYTF. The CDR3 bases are TGTGCCAGCAGCCGGACAGCTAACTATGGCTACACCTTC.

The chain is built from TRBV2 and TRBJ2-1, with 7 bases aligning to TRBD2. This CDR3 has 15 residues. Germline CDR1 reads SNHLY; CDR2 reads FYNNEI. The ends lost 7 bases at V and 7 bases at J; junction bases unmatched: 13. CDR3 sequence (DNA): TGTGCCAGCAACCTGGAAGCGGGAATTGTGAATGAGCAGTTCTTC. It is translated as CASNLEAGIVNEQFF.

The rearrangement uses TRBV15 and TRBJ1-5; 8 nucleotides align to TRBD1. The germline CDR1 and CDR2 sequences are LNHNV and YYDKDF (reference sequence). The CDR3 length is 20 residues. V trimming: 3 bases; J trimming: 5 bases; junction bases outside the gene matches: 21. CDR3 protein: CATSRGITGQGEAGDQPQHF. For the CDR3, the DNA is TGTGCCACCAGCAGGGGTATTACTGGACAGGGCGAGGCGGGGGATCAGCCCCAGCATTTT.

CDR3 nucleotide sequence: TGTGCCAGCAAAGTGAGAGGGGGCGTCGACACTGAAGCTTTCTTT. Translation gives CASKVRGGVDTEAFF. The chain has TRBV27 and TRBJ1-1; 7 bases align to TRBD1. This CDR3 has 15 amino acids. The trim removed 7 bases at V and 3 bases at J, leaving 11 bases unmatched. Germline V gene data show CDR1 as MNHEY and CDR2 as SMNVEV (reference sequence).

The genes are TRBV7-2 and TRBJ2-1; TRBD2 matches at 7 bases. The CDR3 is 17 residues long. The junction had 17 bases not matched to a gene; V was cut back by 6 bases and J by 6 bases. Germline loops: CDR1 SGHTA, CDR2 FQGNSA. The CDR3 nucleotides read TGTGCCAGCAGACGACTGGGGTGGCGGGAGAGAGGCAATGAGCAGTTCTTC. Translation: CASRRLGWRERGNEQFF.

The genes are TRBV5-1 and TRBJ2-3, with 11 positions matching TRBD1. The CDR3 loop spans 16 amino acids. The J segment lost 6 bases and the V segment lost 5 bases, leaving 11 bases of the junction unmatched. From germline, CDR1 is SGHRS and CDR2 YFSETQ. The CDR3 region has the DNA TGCGCCAGCAGTGCCGGGACAGGGGGTGTAGCGGATACGCAGTATTTT. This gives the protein CASSAGTGGVADTQYF.

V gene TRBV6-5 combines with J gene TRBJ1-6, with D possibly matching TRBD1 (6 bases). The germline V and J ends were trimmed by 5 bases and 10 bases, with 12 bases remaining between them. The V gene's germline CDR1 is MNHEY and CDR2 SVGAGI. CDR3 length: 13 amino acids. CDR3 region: CASSTLRGSPLHF. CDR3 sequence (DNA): TGTGCCAGCAGTACCCTCAGGGGATCACCCCTCCACTTT.

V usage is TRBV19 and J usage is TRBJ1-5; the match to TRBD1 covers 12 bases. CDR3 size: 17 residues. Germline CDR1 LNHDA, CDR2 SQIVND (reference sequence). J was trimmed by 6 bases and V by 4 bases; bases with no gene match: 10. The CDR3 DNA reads TGTGCCAGTAGTACAGGGACAGGGGGCGGCTGGATTCAGCCCCAGCATTTT. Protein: CASSTGTGGGWIQPQHF.

As DNA, the CDR3 is TGTGCCGGAAGAAAGACTAGCGGCTCGAACACCGGGGAGCTGTTTTTT. Its protein product is CAGRKTSGSNTGELFF. The chain uses TRBV11-2 and TRBJ2-2, with TRBD2 matching 9 bases. J gave up 0 bases and V 11 bases, and 10 bases lay outside the gene matches. Germline V gives CDR1 SGHAT, CDR2 FQNNGV. CDR3 size: 16 residues.

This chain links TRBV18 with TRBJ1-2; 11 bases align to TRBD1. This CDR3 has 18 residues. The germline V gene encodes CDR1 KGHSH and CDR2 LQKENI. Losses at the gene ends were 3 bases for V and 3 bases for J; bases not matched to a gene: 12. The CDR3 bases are TGTGCCAGCTCACCCCAACGGACAGGGGGCTATTTCGACTATGGCTACACCTTC. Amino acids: CASSPQRTGGYFDYGYTF.

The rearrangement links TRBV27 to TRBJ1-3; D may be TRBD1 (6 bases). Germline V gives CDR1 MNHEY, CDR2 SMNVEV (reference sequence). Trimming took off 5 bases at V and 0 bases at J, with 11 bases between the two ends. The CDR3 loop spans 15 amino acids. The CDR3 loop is CASSPTGSSGNTIYF. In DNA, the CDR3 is TGTGCCAGCAGTCCGACAGGCAGCTCTGGAAACACCATATATTTT.

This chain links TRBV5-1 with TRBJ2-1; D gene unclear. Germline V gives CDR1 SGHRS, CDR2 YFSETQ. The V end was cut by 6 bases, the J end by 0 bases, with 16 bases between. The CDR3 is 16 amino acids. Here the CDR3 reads CASTPGGGSSYNEQFF. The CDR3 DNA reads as TGCGCCAGCACCCCTGGTGGCGGAAGCTCCTACAATGAGCAGTTCTTC.

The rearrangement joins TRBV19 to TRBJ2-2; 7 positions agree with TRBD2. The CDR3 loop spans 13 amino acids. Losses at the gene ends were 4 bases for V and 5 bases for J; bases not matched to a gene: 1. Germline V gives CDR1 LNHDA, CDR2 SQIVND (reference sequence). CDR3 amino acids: CASSSGRTGELFF. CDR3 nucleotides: TGTGCCAGTAGTAGCGGGAGAACCGGGGAGCTGTTTTTT. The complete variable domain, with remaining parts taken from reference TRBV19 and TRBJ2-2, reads DGGITQSPKYLFRKEGQNVTLSCEQNLNHDAMYWYRQDPGQGLRLIYYSQIVNDFQKGDIAEGYSVSREKKESFPLTVTSAQKNPTAFYLCASSSGRTGELFFGEGSRLTVL.

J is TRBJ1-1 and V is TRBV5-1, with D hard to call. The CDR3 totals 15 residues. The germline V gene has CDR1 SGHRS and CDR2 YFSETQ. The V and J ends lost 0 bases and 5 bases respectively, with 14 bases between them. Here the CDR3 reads CASSLVPGLITEAFF. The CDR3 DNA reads TGCGCCAGCAGCTTGGTTCCGGGGTTGATTACTGAAGCTTTCTTT.

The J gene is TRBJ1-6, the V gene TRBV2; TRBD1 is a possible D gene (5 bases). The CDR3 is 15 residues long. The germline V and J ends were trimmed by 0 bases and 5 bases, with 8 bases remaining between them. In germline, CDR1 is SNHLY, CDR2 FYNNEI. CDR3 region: CASSEATAHNSPLHF. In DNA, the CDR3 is TGTGCCAGCAGTGAAGCGACAGCACATAATTCACCCCTCCACTTT.

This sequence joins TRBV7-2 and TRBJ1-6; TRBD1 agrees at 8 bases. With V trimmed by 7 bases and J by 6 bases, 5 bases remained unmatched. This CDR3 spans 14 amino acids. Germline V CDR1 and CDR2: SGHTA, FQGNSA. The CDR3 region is CASTPQGGNSPLHF. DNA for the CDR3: TGTGCCAGCACCCCACAGGGGGGTAATTCACCCCTCCACTTT.

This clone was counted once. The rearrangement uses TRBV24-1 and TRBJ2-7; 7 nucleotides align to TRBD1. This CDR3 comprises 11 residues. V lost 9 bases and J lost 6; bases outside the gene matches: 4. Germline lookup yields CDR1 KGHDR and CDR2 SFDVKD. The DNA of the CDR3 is TGTGCCACCGGGACAGAGGGCGAGCAGTACTTC. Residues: CATGTEGEQYF.

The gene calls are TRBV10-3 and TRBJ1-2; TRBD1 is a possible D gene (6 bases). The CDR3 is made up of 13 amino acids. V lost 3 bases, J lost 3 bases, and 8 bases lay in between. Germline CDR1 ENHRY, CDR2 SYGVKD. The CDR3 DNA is TGTGCCATCAGTGAACAGGGACACTATGGCTACACCTTC. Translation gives CAISEQGHYGYTF.